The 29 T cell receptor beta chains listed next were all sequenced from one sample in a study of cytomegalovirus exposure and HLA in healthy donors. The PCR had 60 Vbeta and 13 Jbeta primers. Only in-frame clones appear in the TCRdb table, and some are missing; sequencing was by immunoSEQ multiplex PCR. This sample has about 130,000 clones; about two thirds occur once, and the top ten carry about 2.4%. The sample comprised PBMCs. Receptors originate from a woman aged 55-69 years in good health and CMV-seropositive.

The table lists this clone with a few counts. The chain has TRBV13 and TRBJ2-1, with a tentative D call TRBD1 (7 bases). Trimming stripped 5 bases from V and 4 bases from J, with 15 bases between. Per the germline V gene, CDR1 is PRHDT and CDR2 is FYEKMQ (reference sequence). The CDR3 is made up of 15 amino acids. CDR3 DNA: TGTGCCAGCAGCCCCGCGGGACAGATGTACAATGAGCAGTTCTTC. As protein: CASSPAGQMYNEQFF.

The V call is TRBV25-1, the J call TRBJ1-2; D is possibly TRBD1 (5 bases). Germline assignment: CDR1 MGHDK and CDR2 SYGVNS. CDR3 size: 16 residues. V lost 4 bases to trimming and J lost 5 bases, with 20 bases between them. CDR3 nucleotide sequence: TGTGCCAGCAGTGCTTTGGGAGGGGTGGCATGGTATGGCTACACCTTC. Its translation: CASSALGGVAWYGYTF.

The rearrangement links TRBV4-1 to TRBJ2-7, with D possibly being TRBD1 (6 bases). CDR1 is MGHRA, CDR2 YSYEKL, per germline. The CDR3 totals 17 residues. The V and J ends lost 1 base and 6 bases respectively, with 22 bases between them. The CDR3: CASSQVITGTGTPEQYF. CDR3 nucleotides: TGCGCCAGCAGCCAAGTAATAACGGGTACAGGGACACCCGAGCAGTACTTC.

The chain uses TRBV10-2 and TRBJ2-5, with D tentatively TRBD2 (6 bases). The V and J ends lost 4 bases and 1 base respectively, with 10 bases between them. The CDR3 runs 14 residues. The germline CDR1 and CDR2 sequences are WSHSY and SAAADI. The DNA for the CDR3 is TGCGCCAGCAGTGGGACTATGTCCCAAGAGACCCAGTACTTC. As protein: CASSGTMSQETQYF.

CDR3 nucleotides: TGTGCCAGCAGCAGACAGGGGATGGGCGAGCAGTACTTC. It yields the protein CASSRQGMGEQYF. The chain carries TRBV6-5 and TRBJ2-7, with 8 bases identical to TRBD1. J lost 6 bases, V lost 6 bases, and 7 bases had no gene match. Germline V lookup: CDR1 MNHEY, CDR2 SVGAGI. CDR3 length equals 13 residues.

The CDR3 nucleotides read TGTGCCAGCAGCCCCACCGGGGGAGGCTCCGAGCAGTACTTC. Translation: CASSPTGGGSEQYF. The genes are TRBV7-3 and TRBJ2-7; maybe TRBD2 (6 bases). This CDR3 has 14 residues. V was shortened by 5 bases and J by 6 bases, with 17 bases between the two germline ends. CDR1 SGHTA and CDR2 FQGTGA come from the germline V gene.

The CDR3 nucleotides read TGTGCCAGCAGTTATGGTCCGTTACTATACGAGCAGTACTTC. Protein product: CASSYGPLLYEQYF. J is TRBJ2-7 and V is TRBV6-6; D is uncertain. Germline V gives CDR1 MNHNY, CDR2 SVGAGI (reference sequence). V gave up 3 bases and J gave up 4 bases, with 13 bases separating them. This CDR3 comprises 14 residues.

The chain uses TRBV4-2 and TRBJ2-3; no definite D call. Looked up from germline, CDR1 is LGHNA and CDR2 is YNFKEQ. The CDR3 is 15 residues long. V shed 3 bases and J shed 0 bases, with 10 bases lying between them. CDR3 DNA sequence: TGTGCCAGCAGCCAGAGCGTTACTAGCACAGATACGCAGTATTTT. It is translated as CASSQSVTSTDTQYF.

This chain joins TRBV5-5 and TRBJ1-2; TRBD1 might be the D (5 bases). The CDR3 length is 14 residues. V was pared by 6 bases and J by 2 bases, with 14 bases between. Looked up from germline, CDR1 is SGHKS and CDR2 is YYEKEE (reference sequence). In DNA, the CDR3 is TGTGCCAGCATTGGGTCAGGGATCAACTATGGCTACACCTTC. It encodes CASIGSGINYGYTF.

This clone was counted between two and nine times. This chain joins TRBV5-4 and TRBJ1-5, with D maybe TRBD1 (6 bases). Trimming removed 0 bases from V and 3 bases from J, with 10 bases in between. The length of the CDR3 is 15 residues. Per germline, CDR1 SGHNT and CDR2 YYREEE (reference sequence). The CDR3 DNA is TGTGCCAGCAGCTTGGCAGGGGTCCCCAATCAGCCCCAGCATTTT. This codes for CASSLAGVPNQPQHF.

The CDR3 sequence is CASSLGGGQGDTEAFF. CDR3 DNA sequence: TGCGCCAGCAGCTTGGGGGGCGGACAAGGGGACACTGAAGCTTTCTTT. The rearrangement uses TRBV5-1 and TRBJ1-1; maybe TRBD1 (5 bases). The CDR3 totals 16 residues. Germline V gives CDR1 SGHRS, CDR2 YFSETQ. The V gene lost 0 bases and the J gene lost 3 bases, with 15 bases spanning the gap.

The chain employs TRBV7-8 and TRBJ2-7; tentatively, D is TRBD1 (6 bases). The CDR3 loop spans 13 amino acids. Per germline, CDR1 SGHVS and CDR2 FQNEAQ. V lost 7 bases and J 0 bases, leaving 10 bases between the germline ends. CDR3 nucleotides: TGTGCCAGCAAGACAGGCCGCTCCTACGAGCAGTACTTC. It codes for CASKTGRSYEQYF.

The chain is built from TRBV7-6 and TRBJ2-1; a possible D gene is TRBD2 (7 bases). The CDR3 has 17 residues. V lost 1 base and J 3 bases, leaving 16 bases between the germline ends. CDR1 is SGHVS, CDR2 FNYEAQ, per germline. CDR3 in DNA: TGTGCCAGCAGCTTAGGGATGGGGGGGCCTAACTACAATGAGCAGTTCTTC. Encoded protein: CASSLGMGGPNYNEQFF.

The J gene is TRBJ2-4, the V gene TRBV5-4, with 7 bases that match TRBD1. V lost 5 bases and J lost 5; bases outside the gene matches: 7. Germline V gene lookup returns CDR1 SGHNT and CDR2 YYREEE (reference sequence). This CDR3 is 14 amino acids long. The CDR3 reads CASRDRVRENIQYF. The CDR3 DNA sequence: TGTGCCAGCAGAGACAGGGTGAGAGAAAACATTCAGTACTTC. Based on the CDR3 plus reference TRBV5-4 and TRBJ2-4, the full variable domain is ETGVTQSPTHLIKTRGQQVTLRCSSQSGHNTVSWYQQALGQGPQFIFQYYREEENGRGNFPPRFSGLQFPNYSSELNVNALELDDSALYLCASRDRVRENIQYFGAGTRLSVL.

In DNA form, the CDR3 reads TGTGCCAGCAGCCCGAGGGTTAGGGAGTCCTACGAGCAGTACTTC. Encoded protein: CASSPRVRESYEQYF. The genes are TRBV9 and TRBJ2-7, with D tentatively TRBD2 (5 bases). Germline V lookup: CDR1 SGDLS, CDR2 YYNGEE. The CDR3 runs to 15 residues. V was pared by 4 bases and J by 1 base, with 15 bases between. Together with reference TRBV9 and TRBJ2-7, the CDR3 gives the full variable domain: DSGVTQTPKHLITATGQRVTLRCSPRSGDLSVYWYQQSLDQGLQFLIQYYNGEERAKGNILERFSAQQFPDLHSELNLSSLELGDSALYFCASSPRVRESYEQYFGPGTRLTVT.

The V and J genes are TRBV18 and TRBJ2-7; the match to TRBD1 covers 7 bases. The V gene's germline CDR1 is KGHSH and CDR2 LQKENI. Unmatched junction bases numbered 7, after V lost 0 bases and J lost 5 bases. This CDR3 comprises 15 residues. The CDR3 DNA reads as TGTGCCAGCTCACCACCAGGGGGCGCTTACAACGAGCAGTACTTC. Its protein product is CASSPPGGAYNEQYF.

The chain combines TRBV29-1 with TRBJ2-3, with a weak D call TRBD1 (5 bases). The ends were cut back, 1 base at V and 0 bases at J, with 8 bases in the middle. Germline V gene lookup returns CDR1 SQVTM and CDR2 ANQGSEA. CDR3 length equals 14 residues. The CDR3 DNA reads TGCAGCGTTGAAGGTCAGGGAAGCACAGATACGCAGTATTTT. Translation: CSVEGQGSTDTQYF.

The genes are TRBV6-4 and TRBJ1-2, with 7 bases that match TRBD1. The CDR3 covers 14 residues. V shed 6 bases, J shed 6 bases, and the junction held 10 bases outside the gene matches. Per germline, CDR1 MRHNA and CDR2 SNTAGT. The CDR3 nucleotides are TGTGCCAGCAGGAGAGGGGGCGGAAATGATGGCTACACCTTC. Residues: CASRRGGGNDGYTF.

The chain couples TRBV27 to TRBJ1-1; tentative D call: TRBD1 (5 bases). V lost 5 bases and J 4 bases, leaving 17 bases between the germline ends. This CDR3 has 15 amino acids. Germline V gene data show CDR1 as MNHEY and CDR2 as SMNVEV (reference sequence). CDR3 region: CASSHPDGGLTEAFF. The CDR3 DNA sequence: TGTGCCAGCAGTCACCCGGACGGGGGTCTCACTGAAGCTTTCTTT.

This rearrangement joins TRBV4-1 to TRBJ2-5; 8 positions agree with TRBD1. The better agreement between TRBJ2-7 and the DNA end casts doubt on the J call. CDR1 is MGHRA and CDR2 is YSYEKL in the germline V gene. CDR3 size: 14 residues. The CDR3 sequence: CASSQGTGKYEQYF. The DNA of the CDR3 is TGCGCCAGCAGCCAAGGGACAGGGAAATACGAGCAGTACTTC.

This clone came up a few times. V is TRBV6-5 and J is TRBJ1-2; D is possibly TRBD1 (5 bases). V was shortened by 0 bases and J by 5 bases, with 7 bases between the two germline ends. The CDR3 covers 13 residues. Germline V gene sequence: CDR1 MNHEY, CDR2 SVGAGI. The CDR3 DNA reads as TGTGCCAGCAGTTACTCGGAGGGGTATGGCTACACCTTC. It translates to CASSYSEGYGYTF.

The CDR3 DNA sequence: TGTGCCAGCAGTAGCCTACAGGGGGCCTCTAACTATGGCTACACCTTC. This gives the protein CASSSLQGASNYGYTF. The chain joins TRBV21-1 to TRBJ1-2; the table gives TRBD1 as D, unverified against the DNA. TRBV21-1 is an annotated pseudogene. The CDR3 length is 16 residues.

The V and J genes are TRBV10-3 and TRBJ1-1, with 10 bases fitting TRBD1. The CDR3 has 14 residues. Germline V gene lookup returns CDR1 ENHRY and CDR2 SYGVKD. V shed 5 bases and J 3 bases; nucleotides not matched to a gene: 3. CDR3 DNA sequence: TGTGCCATCAGTTTAGACAGGGGGCACACTGAAGCTTTCTTT. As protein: CAISLDRGHTEAFF.

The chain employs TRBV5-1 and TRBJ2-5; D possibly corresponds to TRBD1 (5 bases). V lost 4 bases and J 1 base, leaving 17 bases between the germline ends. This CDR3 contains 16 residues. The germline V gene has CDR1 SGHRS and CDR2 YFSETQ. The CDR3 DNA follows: TGCGCCAGCAGCCCTGGCGGCTATGGGGCCCAAGAGACCCAGTACTTC. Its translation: CASSPGGYGAQETQYF.

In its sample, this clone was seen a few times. In nucleotides, the CDR3 is TGTGCCAGCAGCCCCGGCAGGACTAGCAATGAGCAGTTCTTC. Its protein is CASSPGRTSNEQFF. The chain recombines TRBV7-3 with TRBJ2-1; 7 bases match TRBD2. Germline CDR1 is SGHTA and CDR2 is FQGTGA. Trimming removed 5 bases from V and 6 bases from J; junction bases left unmatched: 7. The CDR3 loop spans 14 amino acids.

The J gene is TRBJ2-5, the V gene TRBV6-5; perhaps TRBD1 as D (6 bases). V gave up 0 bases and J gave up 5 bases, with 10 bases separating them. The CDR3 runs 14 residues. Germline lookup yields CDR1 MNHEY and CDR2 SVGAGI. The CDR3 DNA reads TGTGCCAGCAGTTACTCGAACAGGGCCGAGACCCAGTACTTC. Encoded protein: CASSYSNRAETQYF.

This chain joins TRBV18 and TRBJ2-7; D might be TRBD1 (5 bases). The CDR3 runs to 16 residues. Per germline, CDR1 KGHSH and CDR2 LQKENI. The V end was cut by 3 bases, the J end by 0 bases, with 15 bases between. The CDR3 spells CASSPRQGSFSYEQYF. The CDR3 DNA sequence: TGTGCCAGCTCACCCCGGCAGGGCTCCTTCTCCTACGAGCAGTACTTC.

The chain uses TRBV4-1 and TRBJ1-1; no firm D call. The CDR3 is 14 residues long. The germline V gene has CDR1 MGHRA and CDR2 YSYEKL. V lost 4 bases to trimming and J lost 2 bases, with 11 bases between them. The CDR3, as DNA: TGCGCCAGCAGCCCCTACTTGAGTAACACTGAAGCTTTCTTT. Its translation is CASSPYLSNTEAFF.

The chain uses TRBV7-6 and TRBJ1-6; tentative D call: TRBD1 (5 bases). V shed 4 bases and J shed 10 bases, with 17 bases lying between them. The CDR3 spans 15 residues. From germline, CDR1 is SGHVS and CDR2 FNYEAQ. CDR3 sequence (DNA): TGTGCCAGCAGCTGGGCGCAGGCCGGGGGGTCACCCCTCCACTTT. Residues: CASSWAQAGGSPLHF.